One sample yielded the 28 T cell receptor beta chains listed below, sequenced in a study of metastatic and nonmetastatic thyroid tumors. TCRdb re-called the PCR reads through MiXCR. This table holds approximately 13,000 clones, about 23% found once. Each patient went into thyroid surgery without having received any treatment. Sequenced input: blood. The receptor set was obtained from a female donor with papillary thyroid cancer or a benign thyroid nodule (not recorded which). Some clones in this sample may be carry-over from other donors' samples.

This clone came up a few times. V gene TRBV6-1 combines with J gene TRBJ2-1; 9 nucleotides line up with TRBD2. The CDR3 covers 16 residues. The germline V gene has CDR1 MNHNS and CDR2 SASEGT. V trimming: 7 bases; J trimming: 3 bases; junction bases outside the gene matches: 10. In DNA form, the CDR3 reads TGTGCCAGCACAGGGTGGCGGGGGGGCTACTACAATGAGCAGTTCTTC. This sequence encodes CASTGWRGGYYNEQFF.

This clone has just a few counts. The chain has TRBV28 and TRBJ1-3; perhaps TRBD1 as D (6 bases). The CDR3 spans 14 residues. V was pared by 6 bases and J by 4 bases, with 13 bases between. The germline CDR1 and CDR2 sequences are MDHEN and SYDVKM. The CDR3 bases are TGTGCCAGCAGACCAGGGGTATGGGGAAACACCATATATTTT. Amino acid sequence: CASRPGVWGNTIYF.

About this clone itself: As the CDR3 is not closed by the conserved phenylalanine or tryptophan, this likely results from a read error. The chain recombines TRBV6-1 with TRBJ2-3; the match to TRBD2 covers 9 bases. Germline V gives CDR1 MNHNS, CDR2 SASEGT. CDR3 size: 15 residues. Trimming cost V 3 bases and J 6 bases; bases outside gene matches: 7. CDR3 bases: TGTGCCAGCAGTGATCGCGGGAGGGCCCGGGATACGCAGTATTTG. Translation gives CASSDRGRARDTQYL.

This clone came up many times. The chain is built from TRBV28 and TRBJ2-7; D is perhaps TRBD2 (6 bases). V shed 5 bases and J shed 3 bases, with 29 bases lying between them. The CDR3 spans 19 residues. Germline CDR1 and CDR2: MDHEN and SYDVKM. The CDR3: CASSPEGPSGGQGVYEQYF. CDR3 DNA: TGTGCCAGCAGTCCCGAAGGTCCAAGCGGAGGGCAGGGCGTCTACGAGCAGTACTTC.

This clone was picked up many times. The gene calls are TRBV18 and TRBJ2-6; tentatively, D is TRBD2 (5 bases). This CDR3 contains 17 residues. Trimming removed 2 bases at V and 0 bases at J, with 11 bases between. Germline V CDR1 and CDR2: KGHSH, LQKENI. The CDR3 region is CASSPGLRGSGANVLTF. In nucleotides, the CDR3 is TGTGCCAGCTCACCAGGGCTCCGGGGCTCTGGGGCCAACGTCCTGACTTTC.

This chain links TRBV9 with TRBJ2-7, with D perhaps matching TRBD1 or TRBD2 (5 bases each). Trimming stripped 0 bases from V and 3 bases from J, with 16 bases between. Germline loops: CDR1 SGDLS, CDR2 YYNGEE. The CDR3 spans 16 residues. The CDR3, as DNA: TGTGCCAGCAGCGTAGCTAGTCAGGGACCCTACTACGAGCAGTACTTC. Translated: CASSVASQGPYYEQYF. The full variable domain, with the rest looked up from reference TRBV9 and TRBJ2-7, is DSGVTQTPKHLITATGQRVTLRCSPRSGDLSVYWYQQSLDQGLQFLIQYYNGEERAKGNILERFSAQQFPDLHSELNLSSLELGDSALYFCASSVASQGPYYEQYFGPGTRLTVT.

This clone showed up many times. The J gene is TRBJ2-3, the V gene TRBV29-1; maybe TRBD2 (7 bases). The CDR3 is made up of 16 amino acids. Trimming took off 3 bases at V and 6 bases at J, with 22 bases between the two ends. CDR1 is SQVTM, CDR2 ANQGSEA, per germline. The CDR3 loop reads CSVDKGVAGLGDTQYF. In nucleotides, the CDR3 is TGCAGCGTTGATAAGGGGGTAGCGGGCCTAGGGGATACGCAGTATTTT.

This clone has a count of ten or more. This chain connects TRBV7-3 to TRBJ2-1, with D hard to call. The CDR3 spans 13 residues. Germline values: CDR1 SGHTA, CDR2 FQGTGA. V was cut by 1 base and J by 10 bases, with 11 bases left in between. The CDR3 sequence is CASSLRPAREQFF. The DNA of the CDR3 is TGTGCCAGCAGCTTAAGGCCTGCTCGGGAGCAGTTCTTC. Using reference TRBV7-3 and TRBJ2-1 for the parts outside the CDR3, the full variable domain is GAGVSQTPSNKVTEKGKYVELRCDPISGHTALYWYRQSLGQGPEFLIYFQGTGAADDSGLPNDRFFAVRPEGSVSTLKIQRTERGDSAVYLCASSLRPAREQFFGPGTRLTVL.

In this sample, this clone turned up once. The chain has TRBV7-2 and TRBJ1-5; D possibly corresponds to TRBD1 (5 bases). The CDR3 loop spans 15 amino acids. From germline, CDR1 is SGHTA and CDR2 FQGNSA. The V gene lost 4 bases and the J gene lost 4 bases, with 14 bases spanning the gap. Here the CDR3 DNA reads TGTGCCAGCAGCTCGACCGGGACGGGAAATCAGCCCCAGCATTTT. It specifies CASSSTGTGNQPQHF.

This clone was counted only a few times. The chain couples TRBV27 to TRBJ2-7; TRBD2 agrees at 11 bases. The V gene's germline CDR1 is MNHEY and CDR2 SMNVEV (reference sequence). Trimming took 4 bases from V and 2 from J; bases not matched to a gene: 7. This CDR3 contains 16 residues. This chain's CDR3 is CASSWASGRLTYEQYF. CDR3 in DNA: TGTGCCAGCAGTTGGGCTAGCGGGAGGCTAACCTACGAGCAGTACTTC.

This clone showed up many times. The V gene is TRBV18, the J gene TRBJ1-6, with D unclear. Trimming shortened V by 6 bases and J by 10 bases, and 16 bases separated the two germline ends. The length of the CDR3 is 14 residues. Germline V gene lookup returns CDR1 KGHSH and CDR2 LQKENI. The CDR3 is CASSRGEVLSPLHF. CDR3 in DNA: TGTGCCAGCTCCCGGGGTGAGGTGTTATCACCCCTCCACTTT.

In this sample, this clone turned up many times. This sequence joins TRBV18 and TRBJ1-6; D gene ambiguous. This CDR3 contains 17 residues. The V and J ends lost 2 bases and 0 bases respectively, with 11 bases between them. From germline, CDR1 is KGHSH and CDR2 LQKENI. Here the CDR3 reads CASSPRERSSYNSPLHF. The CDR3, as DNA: TGTGCCAGCTCACCAAGGGAGCGGAGCTCCTATAATTCACCCCTCCACTTT.

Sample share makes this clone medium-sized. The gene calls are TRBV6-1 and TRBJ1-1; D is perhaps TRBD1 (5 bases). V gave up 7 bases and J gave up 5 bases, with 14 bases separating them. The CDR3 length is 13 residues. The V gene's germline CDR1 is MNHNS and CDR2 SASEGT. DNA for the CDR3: TGTGCCAGCAATCACCTTGGGGGAACTGAAGCTTTCTTT. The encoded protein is CASNHLGGTEAFF.

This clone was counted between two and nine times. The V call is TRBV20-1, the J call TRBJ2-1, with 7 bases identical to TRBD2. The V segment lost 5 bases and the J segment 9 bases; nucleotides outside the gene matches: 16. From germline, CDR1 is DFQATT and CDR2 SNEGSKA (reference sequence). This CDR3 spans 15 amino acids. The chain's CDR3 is CSALMGTIGGSEQFF. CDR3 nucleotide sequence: TGCAGTGCTTTGATGGGGACTATCGGGGGGTCTGAGCAGTTCTTC.

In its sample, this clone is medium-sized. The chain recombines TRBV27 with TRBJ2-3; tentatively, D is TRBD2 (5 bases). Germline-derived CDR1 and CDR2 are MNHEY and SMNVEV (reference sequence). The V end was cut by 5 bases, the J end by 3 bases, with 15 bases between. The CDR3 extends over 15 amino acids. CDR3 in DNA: TGTGCCAGCAGTGTCCCCCTCACTAGTACAGATACGCAGTATTTT. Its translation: CASSVPLTSTDTQYF.

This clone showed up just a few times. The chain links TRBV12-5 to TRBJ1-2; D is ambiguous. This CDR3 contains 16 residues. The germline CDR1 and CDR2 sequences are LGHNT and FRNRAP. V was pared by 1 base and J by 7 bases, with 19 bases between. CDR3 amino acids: CASGLGAQRGRRGYTF. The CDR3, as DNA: TGTGCTAGTGGTTTGGGAGCCCAACGGGGTCGGCGTGGCTACACCTTC.

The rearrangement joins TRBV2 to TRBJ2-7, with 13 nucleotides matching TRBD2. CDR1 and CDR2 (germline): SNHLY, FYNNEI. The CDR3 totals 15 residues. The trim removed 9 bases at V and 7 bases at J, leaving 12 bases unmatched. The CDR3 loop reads CASKTSGRAFVEQYV. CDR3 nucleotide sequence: TGTGCCAGTAAAACTAGCGGGAGGGCCTTTGTTGAGCAGTACGTC.

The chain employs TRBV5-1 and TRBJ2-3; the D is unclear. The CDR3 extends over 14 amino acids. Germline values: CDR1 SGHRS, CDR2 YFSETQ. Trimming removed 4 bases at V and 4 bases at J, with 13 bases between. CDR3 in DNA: TGCGCCAGCAGCCCAGTCGGTGGGTCAGATACGCAGTATTTT. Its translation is CASSPVGGSDTQYF. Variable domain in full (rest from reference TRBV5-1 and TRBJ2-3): KAGVTQTPRYLIKTRGQQVTLSCSPISGHRSVSWYQQTPGQGLQFLFEYFSETQRNKGNFPGRFSGRQFSNSRSEMNVSTLELGDSALYLCASSPVGGSDTQYFGPGTRLTVL.

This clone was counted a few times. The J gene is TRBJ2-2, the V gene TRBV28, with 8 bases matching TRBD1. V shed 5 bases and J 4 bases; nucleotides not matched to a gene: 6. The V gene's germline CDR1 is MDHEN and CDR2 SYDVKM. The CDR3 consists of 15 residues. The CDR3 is CASSRAGGGTGELFF. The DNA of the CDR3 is TGTGCCAGCAGTCGTGCAGGGGGCGGCACCGGGGAGCTGTTTTTT.

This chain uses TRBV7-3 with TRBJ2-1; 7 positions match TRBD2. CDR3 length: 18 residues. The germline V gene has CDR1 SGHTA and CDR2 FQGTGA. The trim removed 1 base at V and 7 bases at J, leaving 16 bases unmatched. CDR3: CASSLRSGGRTGGNEQFF. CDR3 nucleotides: TGTGCCAGCAGCTTAAGGTCGGGCGGGAGAACCGGTGGTAATGAGCAGTTCTTC.

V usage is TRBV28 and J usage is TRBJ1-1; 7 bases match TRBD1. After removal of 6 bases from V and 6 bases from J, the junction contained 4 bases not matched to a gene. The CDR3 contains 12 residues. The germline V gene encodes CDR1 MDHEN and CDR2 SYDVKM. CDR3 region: CASRTGISEAFF. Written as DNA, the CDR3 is TGTGCCAGCAGGACAGGGATCTCTGAAGCTTTCTTT.

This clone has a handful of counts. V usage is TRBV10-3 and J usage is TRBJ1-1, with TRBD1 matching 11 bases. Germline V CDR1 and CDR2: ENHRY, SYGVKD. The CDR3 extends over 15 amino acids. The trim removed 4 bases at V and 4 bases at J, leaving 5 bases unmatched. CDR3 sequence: CAISAGTGGTTEAFF. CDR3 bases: TGTGCCATCAGTGCCGGGACAGGGGGTACCACTGAAGCTTTCTTT.

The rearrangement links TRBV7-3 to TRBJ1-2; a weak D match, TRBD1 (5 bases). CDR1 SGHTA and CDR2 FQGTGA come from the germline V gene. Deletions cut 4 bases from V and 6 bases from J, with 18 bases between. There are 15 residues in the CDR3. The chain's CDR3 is CASSSSTGGTDGYTF. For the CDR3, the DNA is TGTGCCAGCAGCTCCAGCACGGGGGGAACGGATGGCTACACCTTC.

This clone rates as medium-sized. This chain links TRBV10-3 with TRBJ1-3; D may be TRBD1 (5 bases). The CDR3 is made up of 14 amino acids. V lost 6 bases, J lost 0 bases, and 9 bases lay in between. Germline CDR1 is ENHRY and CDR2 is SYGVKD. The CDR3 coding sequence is TGTGCCATCAGAGAAAGGGGCTCTGGAAACACCATATATTTT. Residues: CAIRERGSGNTIYF.

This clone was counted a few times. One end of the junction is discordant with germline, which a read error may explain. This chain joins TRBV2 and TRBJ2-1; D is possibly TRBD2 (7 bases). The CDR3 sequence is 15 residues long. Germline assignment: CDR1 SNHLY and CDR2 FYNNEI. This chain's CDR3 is CASNRDRTRGAQQFF. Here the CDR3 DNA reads TGTGCAAGCAACAGAGATAGGACTAGGGGGGCCCAGCAGTTCTTC. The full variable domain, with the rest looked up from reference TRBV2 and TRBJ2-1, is EPEVTQTPSHQVTQMGQEVILRCVPISNHLYFYWYRQILGQKVEFLVSFYNNEISEKSEIFDDQFSVERPDGSNFTLKIRSTKLEDSAMYFCASNRDRTRGAQQFFGPGTRLTVL.

The CDR3 nucleotides are TGTGCCAGCAGCCTATCTCCGGGACAGGGAATTGAAGCTTTCTTT. Translation: CASSLSPGQGIEAFF. This sequence joins TRBV5-6 and TRBJ1-1; 9 bases match TRBD1. The V gene end was trimmed by 4 bases and the J gene end by 7 bases; junction bases not matched to a gene: 11. In germline, CDR1 is SGHDT, CDR2 YYEEEE. This CDR3 contains 15 residues.

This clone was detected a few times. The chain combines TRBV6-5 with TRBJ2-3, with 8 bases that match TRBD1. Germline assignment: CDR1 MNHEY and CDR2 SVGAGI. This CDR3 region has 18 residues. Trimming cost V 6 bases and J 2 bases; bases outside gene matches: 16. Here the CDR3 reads CASRRDRCAIADTDTQYF. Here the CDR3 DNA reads TGTGCCAGCAGGAGGGACAGGTGTGCTATCGCCGACACAGATACGCAGTATTTT.

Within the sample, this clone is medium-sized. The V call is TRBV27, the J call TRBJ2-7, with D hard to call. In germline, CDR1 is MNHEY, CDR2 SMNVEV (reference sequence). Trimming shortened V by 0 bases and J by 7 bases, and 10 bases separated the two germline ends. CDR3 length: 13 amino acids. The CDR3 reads CASSLSMGREQYV. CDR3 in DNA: TGTGCCAGCAGTTTATCGATGGGTAGGGAGCAGTACGTC.